These 16 T cell receptor beta chains were sequenced from one sample in a study of blood T cell repertoires in COVID-19. Profiling relied on immunoSEQ multiplex PCR, and the TCRdb table lists in-frame clones only, not all of them. The table lists fewer than 200,000 clones, roughly 70% of them singletons, with less than 3% in the top ten. Material: peripheral blood. These TCRs come from a woman aged 80 or older with acute or convalescent COVID-19.

This clone was recorded at least ten times. The chain combines TRBV5-5 with TRBJ2-1, with TRBD2 matching 11 bases. CDR1 SGHKS and CDR2 YYEKEE come from the germline V gene (reference sequence). Trimming cost V 4 bases and J 6 bases; bases outside gene matches: 6. The CDR3 sequence is 15 residues long. CDR3 in amino acids: CASSPIAGGANEQFF. CDR3 sequence (DNA): TGTGCCAGCAGCCCCATAGCGGGAGGGGCCAATGAGCAGTTCTTC.

The J gene is TRBJ1-5, the V gene TRBV12-2; TRBD1 is taken as the D call from the table, unchecked against the DNA. TRBV12-2 is listed as a pseudogene. CDR3 length: 14 amino acids. The CDR3 sequence is CASRETGGSQPQHF. The CDR3 DNA reads TGTGCAAGTCGGGAGACAGGGGGGAGTCAGCCCCAGCATTTT.

This clone has only a few counts. The genes are TRBV6-6 and TRBJ2-3, with 10 positions matching TRBD2. The CDR3 runs 15 residues. With V trimmed by 7 bases and J by 4 bases, 8 bases remained unmatched. Germline CDR1 MNHNY, CDR2 SVGAGI (reference sequence). This CDR3 reads CASTNLLAGPDTQYF. CDR3 DNA: TGTGCCAGCACCAACCTACTAGCGGGACCAGATACGCAGTATTTT.

This clone was counted only a few times. The chain is built from TRBV10-3 and TRBJ1-5; the match to TRBD1 covers 8 bases. Germline loops: CDR1 ENHRY, CDR2 SYGVKD. The CDR3 has 14 amino acids. V lost 6 bases, J lost 4 bases, and 5 bases stayed unmatched. The CDR3 coding sequence is TGTGCCATCAGAGGGACAGGACGGAATCAGCCCCAGCATTTT. It encodes CAIRGTGRNQPQHF.

The V gene is TRBV20-1, the J gene TRBJ1-1; D call uncertain. This CDR3 region has 11 residues. The germline V and J ends were trimmed by 2 bases and 1 base, with 2 bases remaining between them. Germline loops: CDR1 DFQATT, CDR2 SNEGSKA (reference sequence). The CDR3, as DNA: TGCAGTGCTAGACAGAACACTGAAGCTTTCTTT. Its translation is CSARQNTEAFF.

The V gene is TRBV28, the J gene TRBJ1-2, with D perhaps TRBD1 (5 bases). The V gene's germline CDR1 is MDHEN and CDR2 SYDVKM. This CDR3 has 16 amino acids. Trimming took 3 bases from V and 5 from J, leaving 19 bases between them. In nucleotides, the CDR3 is TGTGCCAGCAGTTTCGACTCGCCGGGACTGATATATGGCTACACCTTC. Translated: CASSFDSPGLIYGYTF.

This clone rates as large. The chain links TRBV27 to TRBJ1-5; no firm D call. Germline assignment: CDR1 MNHEY and CDR2 SMNVEV (reference sequence). The CDR3 is 14 residues long. V gave up 2 bases and J gave up 6 bases, with 11 bases separating them. CDR3 amino acids: CASSLRQDSQPQHF. In DNA form, the CDR3 reads TGTGCCAGCAGTTTACGCCAGGATTCTCAGCCCCAGCATTTT.

V is TRBV20-1 and J is TRBJ2-5, with D maybe TRBD2 (6 bases). Trimming took off 3 bases at V and 9 bases at J, with 17 bases between the two ends. The CDR3 contains 13 residues. From germline, CDR1 is DFQATT and CDR2 SNEGSKA (reference sequence). CDR3 bases: TGCAGTGCTAGTTGGCGGGGTCAAGGGGCCCAGTACTTC. Translation gives CSASWRGQGAQYF.

The rearrangement uses TRBV10-2 and TRBJ1-5; D uncertain. CDR1 is WSHSY and CDR2 is SAAADI in the germline V gene. Trimming took off 0 bases at V and 6 bases at J, with 12 bases between the two ends. The CDR3 length is 15 residues. CDR3 nucleotides: TGCGCCAGCAGTGAGTCGAACCGGGGAAGTCAGCCCCAGCATTTT. Residues: CASSESNRGSQPQHF.

This clone was seen a handful of times. V gene TRBV20-1 combines with J gene TRBJ2-1, with D possibly matching TRBD2 (6 bases). The CDR3 is 14 residues long. With 3 bases removed from V and 1 base from J, the gap between germline ends came to 10 bases. The V gene's germline CDR1 is DFQATT and CDR2 SNEGSKA (reference sequence). The CDR3 is CSASGRPSYNEQFF. The CDR3 DNA is TGCAGTGCTAGTGGGAGGCCTTCCTACAATGAGCAGTTCTTC.

The CDR3 loop is CASTSFGGEDAFF. DNA of the CDR3: TGTGCCAGCACCTCATTTGGGGGGGAGGATGCTTTCTTT. This sequence joins TRBV28 and TRBJ1-1; tentatively, D is TRBD1 (5 bases). The V end lost 7 bases, the J end lost 11 bases, and 20 bases lay between the germline ends. From germline, CDR1 is MDHEN and CDR2 SYDVKM. The CDR3 contains 13 residues.

The chain employs TRBV7-9 and TRBJ1-1; D gene ambiguous. CDR1 and CDR2 from the germline V gene are SEHNR and FQNEAQ (reference sequence). There are 14 residues in the CDR3. Trimming pared 0 bases from V and 8 bases from J, leaving 13 bases between. In nucleotides, the CDR3 is TGTGCCAGCAGCTTAGCGGGTTCCACTAACGAAGCTTTCTTT. Translation: CASSLAGSTNEAFF.

This clone was observed a single time. The V call is TRBV5-1, the J call TRBJ2-7; 8 nucleotides agree with TRBD2. The CDR3 contains 14 residues. Trimming at V came to 1 base and at J to 7 bases, leaving 7 bases not matched to a gene. Germline assignment: CDR1 SGHRS and CDR2 YFSETQ. This CDR3 reads CASSLSGSQGEQYF. In DNA, the CDR3 is TGCGCCAGCAGCTTGAGCGGGAGCCAGGGGGAGCAGTACTTC.

The chain links TRBV3-1 (or the pseudogene TRBV3-2) to TRBJ1-4; D gene ambiguous. Germline V gene data show CDR1 as LGHDT and CDR2 as YNNKEL (reference sequence). Trimming cost V 1 base and J 8 bases, with 5 bases left between them. The CDR3 is made up of 12 amino acids. The CDR3 DNA sequence: TGTGCCAGCAGCCAAGCCGAGGAAAAACTGTTTTTT. Protein: CASSQAEEKLFF.

The V call is TRBV12-3 or TRBV12-4, the J call TRBJ2-1; D not certain. This CDR3 contains 11 residues. The germline V and J ends were trimmed by 4 bases and 8 bases, with 6 bases remaining between them. Here the CDR3 DNA reads TGTGCCAGCAGTTCGTTTCATGAGCAGTTCTTC. Translation: CASSSFHEQFF.

This chain connects TRBV28 to TRBJ2-3; possibly TRBD2 for D (6 bases). Trimming stripped 11 bases from V and 2 bases from J, with 14 bases between. This CDR3 spans 13 amino acids. In germline, CDR1 is MDHEN, CDR2 SYDVKM. This CDR3 reads CAGRDLSTDTQYF. As DNA, the CDR3 is TGTGCCGGCCGGGACTTATCCACAGATACGCAGTATTTT.